These 5 T cell receptor beta chains share one sample of origin, sequenced in a study of T cell repertoires in cytomegalovirus infection. TCRdb redid the calling of the reads with MiXCR, one entry per CDR3 protein. The sample holds 150,000 to 200,000 distinct CDR3 sequences; about 15% are singletons and the top ten take roughly 20%. The sequenced sample was CD8+ T cells from PBMCs. All receptors come from a human donor in good health (CMV status not recorded). Some clones in this sample may be carry-over from other donors' samples.

The chain carries TRBV13 and TRBJ2-5; D perhaps matches TRBD2 (6 bases). With 0 bases removed from V and 2 bases from J, the gap between germline ends came to 10 bases. The CDR3 is 15 residues long. Germline V gene data show CDR1 as PRHDT and CDR2 as FYEKMQ (reference sequence). CDR3 in DNA: TGTGCCAGCAGCTTAGGCGCCGGGAGTCAAGAGACCCAGTACTTC. This translates into CASSLGAGSQETQYF.

This chain uses TRBV28 with TRBJ2-1, with TRBD1 identical over 9 bases. This CDR3 region has 13 residues. CDR1 and CDR2 from the germline V gene are MDHEN and SYDVKM. The junction had 6 bases not matched to a gene; V was cut back by 6 bases and J by 9 bases. CDR3 loop: CASRVTGGSEQFF. CDR3 sequence (DNA): TGTGCCAGCAGGGTAACAGGGGGCTCTGAGCAGTTCTTC.

The rearrangement joins TRBV7-9 to TRBJ1-1, with 7 bases identical to TRBD1. CDR3 size: 14 residues. Germline trimming cut 5 bases from V and 12 bases from J; bases unmatched to any gene: 15. Per the germline V gene, CDR1 is SEHNR and CDR2 is FQNEAQ (reference sequence). The CDR3 sequence: CASSAARTGPMSFF. The CDR3 nucleotides are TGTGCCAGCAGCGCAGCTAGGACAGGCCCAATGTCTTTCTTT.

The genes are TRBV7-3 and TRBJ2-2; D gene ambiguous. Germline values: CDR1 SGHTA, CDR2 FQGTGA. Trimming left V 5 bases short and J 2 bases short, with 15 bases between. This CDR3 contains 16 residues. The CDR3: CASSQKGNFNTGELFF. CDR3 DNA: TGTGCCAGCAGCCAAAAAGGCAACTTTAACACCGGGGAGCTGTTTTTT. Full variable domain (missing parts from reference TRBV7-3 and TRBJ2-2): GAGVSQTPSNKVTEKGKYVELRCDPISGHTALYWYRQSLGQGPEFLIYFQGTGAADDSGLPNDRFFAVRPEGSVSTLKIQRTERGDSAVYLCASSQKGNFNTGELFFGEGSRLTVL.

This clonotype has a handful of counts. The chain employs TRBV7-9 and TRBJ2-1; D unclear. From germline, CDR1 is SEHNR and CDR2 FQNEAQ (reference sequence). V lost 6 bases, J lost 13 bases, and 19 bases lay in between. The CDR3 has 13 residues. The CDR3 region has the DNA TGTGCCAGCAGTACAGCCCAGCAGTTGGGACAGTTCTTC. Protein: CASSTAQQLGQFF.